This note documents a single T cell receptor (beta chain) sequence. The antigen is undetermined. Expressed TCRB transcripts were sequenced after all isolated RNA was converted to cDNA. Average reads for naive, central memory and regulatory T cell samples were about 3.7 million. Method: immunoSEQ multiplex PCR; TCRdb's copy keeps in-frame clones and lacks some. The top ten hold roughly 4% of the sample, which has 250,000 or so clones, 25% to 30% seen once. The CDR3 is 11 amino acids. Germline V gene sequence: CDR1 DFQATT, CDR2 SNEGSKA (reference sequence). V lost 6 bases and J lost 4, with 9 bases in between. The sample is drawn from a study of beta chain features in type 1 diabetes. General observations from the study: Resolution of whether HLA type affects TCRB rearrangement was not achieved here.

Sequences were obtained from central memory CD4+ T cells from blood. The V gene is TRBV20-1, the J gene TRBJ1-2; no firm D call. The clonotype comes from a young man in good health. This chain's CDR3 is CSASDGYGYTF. The DNA of the CDR3 is TGCAGTGCCTCCGATGGCTATGGCTACACCTTC.